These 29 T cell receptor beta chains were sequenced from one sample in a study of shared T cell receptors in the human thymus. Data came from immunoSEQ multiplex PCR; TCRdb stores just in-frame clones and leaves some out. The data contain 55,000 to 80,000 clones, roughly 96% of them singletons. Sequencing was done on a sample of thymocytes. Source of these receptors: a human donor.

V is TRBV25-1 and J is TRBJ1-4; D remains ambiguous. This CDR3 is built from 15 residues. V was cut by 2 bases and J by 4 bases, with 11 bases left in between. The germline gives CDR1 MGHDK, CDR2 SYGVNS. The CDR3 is CASSELTYINEKLFF. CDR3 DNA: TGTGCCAGCAGTGAACTGACATACATTAATGAAAAACTGTTTTTT.

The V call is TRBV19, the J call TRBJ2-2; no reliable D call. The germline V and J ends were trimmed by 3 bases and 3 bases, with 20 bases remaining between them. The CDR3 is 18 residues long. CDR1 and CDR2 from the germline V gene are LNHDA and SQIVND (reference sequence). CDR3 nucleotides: TGTGCCAGTAGTATGGACGGCCTGTCCTCTAATCACACCGGGGAGCTGTTTTTT. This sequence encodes CASSMDGLSSNHTGELFF.

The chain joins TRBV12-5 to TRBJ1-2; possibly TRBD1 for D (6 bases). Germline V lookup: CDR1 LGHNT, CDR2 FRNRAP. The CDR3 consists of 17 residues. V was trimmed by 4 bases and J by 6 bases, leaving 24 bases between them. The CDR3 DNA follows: TGTGCTAGTGGTTCTTCTCGGACAGCGCAGAGTCGTCATGGCTACACCTTC. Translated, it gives CASGSSRTAQSRHGYTF.

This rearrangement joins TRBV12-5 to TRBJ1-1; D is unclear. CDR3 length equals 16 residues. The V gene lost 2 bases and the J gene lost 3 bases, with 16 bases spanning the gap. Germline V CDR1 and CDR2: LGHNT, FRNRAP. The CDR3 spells CASGLFEGCSDTEAFF. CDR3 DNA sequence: TGTGCTAGTGGTTTGTTTGAAGGGTGCTCGGACACTGAAGCTTTCTTT.

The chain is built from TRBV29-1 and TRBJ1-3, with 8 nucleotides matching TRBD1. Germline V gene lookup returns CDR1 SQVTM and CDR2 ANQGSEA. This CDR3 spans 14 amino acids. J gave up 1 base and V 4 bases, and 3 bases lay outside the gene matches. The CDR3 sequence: CSVGTGSSGNTIYF. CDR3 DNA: TGCAGCGTTGGGACAGGGAGTTCTGGAAACACCATATATTTT.

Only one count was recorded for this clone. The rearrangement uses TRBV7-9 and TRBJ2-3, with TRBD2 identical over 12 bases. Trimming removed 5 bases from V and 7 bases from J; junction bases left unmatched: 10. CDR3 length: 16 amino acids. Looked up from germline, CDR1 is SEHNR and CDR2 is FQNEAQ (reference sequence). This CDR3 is CASSPRLAGGPYTQYF. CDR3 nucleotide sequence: TGTGCCAGCAGCCCCCGGCTAGCGGGGGGGCCGTATACGCAGTATTTT. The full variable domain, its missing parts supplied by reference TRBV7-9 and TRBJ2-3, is DTGVSQNPRHKITKRGQNVTFRCDPISEHNRLYWYRQTLGQGPEFLTYFQNEAQLEKSRLLSDRFSAERPKGSFSTLEIQRTEQGDSAMYLCASSPRLAGGPYTQYFGPGTRLTVL.

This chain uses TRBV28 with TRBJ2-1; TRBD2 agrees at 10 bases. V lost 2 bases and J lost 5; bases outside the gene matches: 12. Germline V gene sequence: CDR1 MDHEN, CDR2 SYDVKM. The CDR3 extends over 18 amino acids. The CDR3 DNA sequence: TGTGCCAGCAGTTTAATGACAGCGGGGGGGCCAAATGACAATGAGCAGTTCTTC. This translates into CASSLMTAGGPNDNEQFF.

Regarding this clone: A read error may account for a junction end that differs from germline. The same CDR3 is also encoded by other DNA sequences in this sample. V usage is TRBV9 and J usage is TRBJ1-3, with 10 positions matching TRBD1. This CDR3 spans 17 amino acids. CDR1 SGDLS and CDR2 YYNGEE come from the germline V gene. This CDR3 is CASSARQGALSGNTIYF. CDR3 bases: TGCGCCAGCAGCGCCCGACAGGGGGCCCTCTCTGGAAACACCATATATTTT.

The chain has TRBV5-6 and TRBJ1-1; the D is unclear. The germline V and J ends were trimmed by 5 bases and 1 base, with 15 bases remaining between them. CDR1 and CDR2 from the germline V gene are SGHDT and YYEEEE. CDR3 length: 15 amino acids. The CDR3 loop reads CASSLGLRENTEAFF. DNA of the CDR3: TGTGCCAGCAGTCTCGGCCTGAGGGAGAACACTGAAGCTTTCTTT.

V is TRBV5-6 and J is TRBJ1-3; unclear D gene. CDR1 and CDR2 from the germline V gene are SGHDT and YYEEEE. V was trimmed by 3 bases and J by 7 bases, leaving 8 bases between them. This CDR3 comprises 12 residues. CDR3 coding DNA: TGTGCCAGCAGCTCACCTCGGAACACCATATATTTT. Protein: CASSSPRNTIYF.

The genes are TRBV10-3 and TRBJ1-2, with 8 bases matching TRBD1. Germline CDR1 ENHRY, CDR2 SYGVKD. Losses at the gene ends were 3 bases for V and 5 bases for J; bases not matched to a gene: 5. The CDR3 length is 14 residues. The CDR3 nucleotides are TGTGCCATCAGTGAACAGGGGGTAGTGTATGGCTACACCTTC. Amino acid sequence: CAISEQGVVYGYTF.

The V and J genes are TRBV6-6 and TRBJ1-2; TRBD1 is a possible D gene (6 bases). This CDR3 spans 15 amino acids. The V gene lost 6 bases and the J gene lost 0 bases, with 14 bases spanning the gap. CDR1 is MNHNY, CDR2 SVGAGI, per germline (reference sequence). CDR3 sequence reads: CASRPTGLANYGYTF. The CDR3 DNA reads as TGTGCCAGCAGGCCCACAGGGCTGGCTAACTATGGCTACACCTTC.

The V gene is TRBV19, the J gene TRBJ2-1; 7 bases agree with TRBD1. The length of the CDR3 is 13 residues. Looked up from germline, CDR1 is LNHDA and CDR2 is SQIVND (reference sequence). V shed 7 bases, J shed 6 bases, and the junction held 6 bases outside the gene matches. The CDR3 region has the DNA TGTGCCAGTAACGGTCACAGGGGCAATGAGCAGTTCTTC. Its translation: CASNGHRGNEQFF.

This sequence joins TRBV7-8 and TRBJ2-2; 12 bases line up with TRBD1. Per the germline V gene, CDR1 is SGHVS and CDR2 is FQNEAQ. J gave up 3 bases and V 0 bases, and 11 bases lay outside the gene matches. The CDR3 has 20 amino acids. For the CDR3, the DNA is TGTGCCAGCAGCTTAGCCCCGGGACAGGGGGCGATTCGGGACACCGGGGAGCTGTTTTTT. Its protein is CASSLAPGQGAIRDTGELFF.

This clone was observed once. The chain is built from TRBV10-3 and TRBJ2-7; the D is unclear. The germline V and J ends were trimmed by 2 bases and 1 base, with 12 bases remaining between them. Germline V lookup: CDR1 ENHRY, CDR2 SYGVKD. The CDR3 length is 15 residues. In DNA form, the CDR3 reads TGTGCCATCAGTGAGCGGCAGAAGCCTTCCTACGAGCAGTACTTC. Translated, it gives CAISERQKPSYEQYF.

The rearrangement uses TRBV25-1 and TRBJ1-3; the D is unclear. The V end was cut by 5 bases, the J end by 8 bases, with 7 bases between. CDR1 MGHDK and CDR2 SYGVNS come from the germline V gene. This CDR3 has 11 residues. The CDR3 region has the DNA TGTGCCAGCAGTACCCTAGACACCATATATTTT. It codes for CASSTLDTIYF.

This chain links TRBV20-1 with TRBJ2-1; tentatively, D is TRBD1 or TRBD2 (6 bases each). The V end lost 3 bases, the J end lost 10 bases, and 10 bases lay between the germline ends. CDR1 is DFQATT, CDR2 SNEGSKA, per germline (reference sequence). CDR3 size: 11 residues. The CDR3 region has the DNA TGCAGTGCTAGGGGGGCGGGGGAGCAGTTCTTC. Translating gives CSARGAGEQFF.

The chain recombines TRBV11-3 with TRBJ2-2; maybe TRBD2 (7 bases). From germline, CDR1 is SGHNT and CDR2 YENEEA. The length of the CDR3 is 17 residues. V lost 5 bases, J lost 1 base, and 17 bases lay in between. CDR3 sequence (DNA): TGTGCCAGCAGCCCCCATGGGGGGGGCTGGAACACCGGGGAGCTGTTTTTT. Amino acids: CASSPHGGGWNTGELFF.

CDR3 bases: TGTGCCAGCAGGGATGAGCAGTTCTTC. Its protein is CASRDEQFF. This chain links TRBV6-6 with TRBJ2-1; no definite D call. CDR3 size: 9 residues. The germline V and J ends were trimmed by 6 bases and 8 bases, with 2 bases remaining between them. CDR1 MNHNY and CDR2 SVGAGI come from the germline V gene (reference sequence).

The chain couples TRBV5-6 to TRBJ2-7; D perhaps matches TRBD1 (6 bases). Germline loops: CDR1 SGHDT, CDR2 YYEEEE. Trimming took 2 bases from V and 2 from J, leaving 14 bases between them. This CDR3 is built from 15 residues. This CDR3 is CASSFIMGATYEQYF. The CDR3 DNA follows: TGTGCCAGCAGCTTTATCATGGGGGCGACCTACGAGCAGTACTTC. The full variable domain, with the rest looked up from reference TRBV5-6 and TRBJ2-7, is DAGVTQSPTHLIKTRGQQVTLRCSPKSGHDTVSWYQQALGQGPQFIFQYYEEEERQRGNFPDRFSGHQFPNYSSELNVNALLLGDSALYLCASSFIMGATYEQYFGPGTRLTVT.

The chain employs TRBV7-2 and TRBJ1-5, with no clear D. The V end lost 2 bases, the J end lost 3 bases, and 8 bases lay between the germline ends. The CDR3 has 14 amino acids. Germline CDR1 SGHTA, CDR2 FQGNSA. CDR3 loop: CASSLLGNNQPQHF. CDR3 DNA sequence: TGTGCCAGCAGCTTACTTGGCAACAATCAGCCCCAGCATTTT.

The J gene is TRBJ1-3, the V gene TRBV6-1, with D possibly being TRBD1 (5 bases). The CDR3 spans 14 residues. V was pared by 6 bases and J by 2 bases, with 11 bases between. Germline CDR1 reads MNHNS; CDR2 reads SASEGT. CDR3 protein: CASRGPTPGNTIYF. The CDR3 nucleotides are TGTGCCAGCAGGGGACCCACCCCTGGAAACACCATATATTTT.

The DNA for the CDR3 is TGTGCCAGCAGTTTTTCCCCCCCAGGACGGAGGACTGAAGCTTTCTTT. This encodes CASSFSPPGRRTEAFF. The chain has TRBV28 and TRBJ1-1; no firm D call. Germline V gives CDR1 MDHEN, CDR2 SYDVKM. The length of the CDR3 is 16 residues. V was trimmed by 3 bases and J by 5 bases, leaving 19 bases between them.

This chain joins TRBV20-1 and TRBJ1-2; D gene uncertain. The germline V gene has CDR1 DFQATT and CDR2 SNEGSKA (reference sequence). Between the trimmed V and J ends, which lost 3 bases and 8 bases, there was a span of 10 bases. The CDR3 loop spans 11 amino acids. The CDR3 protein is CSASIRAGYTF. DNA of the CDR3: TGCAGTGCTAGTATTCGGGCGGGCTACACCTTC.

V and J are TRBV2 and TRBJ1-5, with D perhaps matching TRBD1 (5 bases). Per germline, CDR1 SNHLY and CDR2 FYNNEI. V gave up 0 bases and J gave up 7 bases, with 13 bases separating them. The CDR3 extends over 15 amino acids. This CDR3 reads CASSEASGCNQPQHF. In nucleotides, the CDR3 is TGTGCCAGCAGTGAAGCCTCAGGGTGTAACCAGCCCCAGCATTTT.

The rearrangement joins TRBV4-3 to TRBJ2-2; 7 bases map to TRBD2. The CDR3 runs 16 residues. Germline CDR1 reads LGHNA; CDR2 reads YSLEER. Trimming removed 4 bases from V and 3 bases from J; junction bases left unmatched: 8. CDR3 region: CASSRGSGSYTGELFF. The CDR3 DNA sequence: TGCGCCAGCAGCCGGGGTAGCGGGTCCTACACCGGGGAGCTGTTTTTT.

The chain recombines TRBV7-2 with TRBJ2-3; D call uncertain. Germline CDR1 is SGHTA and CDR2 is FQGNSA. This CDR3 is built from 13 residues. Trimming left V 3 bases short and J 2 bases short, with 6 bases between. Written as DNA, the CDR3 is TGTGCCAGCAGCTTTAAGTCCACAGATACGCAGTATTTT. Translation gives CASSFKSTDTQYF.

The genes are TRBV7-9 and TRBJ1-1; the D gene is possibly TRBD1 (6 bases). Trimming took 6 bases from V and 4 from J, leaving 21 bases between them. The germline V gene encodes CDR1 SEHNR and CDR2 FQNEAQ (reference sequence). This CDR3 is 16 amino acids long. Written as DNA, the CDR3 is TGTGCCAGCAGGAAAACCGCAGGGGTGAGGGGCACTGAAGCTTTCTTT. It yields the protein CASRKTAGVRGTEAFF.

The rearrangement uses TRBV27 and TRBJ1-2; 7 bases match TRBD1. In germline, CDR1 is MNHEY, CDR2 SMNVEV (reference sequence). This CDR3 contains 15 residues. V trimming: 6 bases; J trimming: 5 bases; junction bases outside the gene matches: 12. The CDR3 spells CASRPSGTVEYGYTF. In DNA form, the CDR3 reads TGTGCCAGCAGGCCATCCGGGACAGTCGAATATGGCTACACCTTC.